This is a list of T cell receptor beta chains from one sample in a study of regulatory T cells in long-lasting Graves disease. TCRdb fed the multiplex PCR reads into MiXCR, producing one record per CDR3 protein. The data show approximately 360,000 distinct CDR3 sequences, with 12% seen just once and approximately 20% held by the top ten. Separately, the same data were catalogued under a study of T cells in Graves' hyperthyroidism and ophthalmopathy.

Sequences were derived from peripheral blood mononuclear cells (PBMCs), sampled at new diagnosis, from a patient treated with antithyroid drugs. The source is a woman under 30 with Graves disease. CDR3s include the opening cysteine and the closing phenylalanine or tryptophan. Fields, in order: V gene, J gene, D gene, CDR3 protein. The D gene is left open where the match is weak.

TRBV18	TRBJ2-2	.	CASSGPRPNTGELFF
TRBV29-1	TRBJ2-7	TRBD1	CSVTRTGGGTEQYF
TRBV4-1	TRBJ1-2	.	CASSQVYISRLGAYGYTF
TRBV7-9	TRBJ2-1	.	CASSPANWGIDEQFF
TRBV5-1	TRBJ1-1	TRBD1	CASSLYVDRQREAFF
TRBV20-1	TRBJ2-3	TRBD2	CSAREAGVVQEYF
TRBV20-1	TRBJ2-7	TRBD2	CSARLAGGVSEQYF
TRBV11-2	TRBJ2-2	.	CASSLGGGSHTGELFF
TRBV24-1	TRBJ1-3	.	CATSDVRDAGNTIYF
TRBV5-6	TRBJ1-2	.	CASSLDWDRHGYTF
TRBV4-3	TRBJ2-7	.	CASSRFGGQLSYEQYF
TRBV27	TRBJ2-7	TRBD1	CASSPRDRVWEQYF
TRBV6-2/TRBV6-3	TRBJ2-2	TRBD1	CASSSGTAVNTGELFF
TRBV10-3	TRBJ1-5	.	CAIRGNRNQPQHF
TRBV12-3/TRBV12-4	TRBJ2-5	TRBD1	CASTRDRGETQYF
TRBV20-1	TRBJ2-4	TRBD2	CSARGLAGFENIQYF
TRBV5-1	TRBJ1-2	.	CASSLIYEGPSYGYTF
TRBV5-1	TRBJ2-1	TRBD2	CASSRSGGRAGDEQFF
TRBV12-3/TRBV12-4	TRBJ1-6	TRBD1	CASSNRGRAGVALHF
TRBV2	TRBJ2-3	.	CASSNADTQYF
TRBV19	TRBJ1-2	TRBD1	CASNPRGQMVGYTF
TRBV20-1	TRBJ2-5	.	CSARVLSRVEETQYF
TRBV12-5	TRBJ2-1	TRBD2	CASGLFGLAGGAYNEQFF
TRBV30	TRBJ2-5	TRBD1	CAWSGGQGAYF
TRBV20-1	TRBJ2-1	.	CSAREVLEFNEQFF
TRBV20-1	TRBJ1-5	.	CSVKREYSNQPQHF
TRBV30	TRBJ1-2	TRBD1	CAWKTGIAAYGYTF
TRBV28	TRBJ2-7	TRBD2	CATGLAGAYEQYF
TRBV9	TRBJ1-1	.	CASSDQPRRGKPYTEAFF
TRBV10-3	TRBJ2-5	TRBD1	CAIRETGGNGETQYF
TRBV20-1	TRBJ1-3	TRBD1	CSATDREGTGNTIYF
TRBV12-3/TRBV12-4	TRBJ1-1	TRBD1	CASSFRTGGGTEAFF
TRBV20-1	TRBJ1-1	.	CSARETITPNTEAFF
TRBV12-5	TRBJ2-1	TRBD1	CASEKRGGQGGNEQFF
TRBV20-1	TRBJ1-5	TRBD1	CSARDWGMDRGHGNQPQHF
TRBV4-3	TRBJ2-6	.	CASSGWGRFQLSGANVLTF
TRBV7-9	TRBJ2-3	.	CASSLVGGSADTQYF
TRBV27	TRBJ1-2	.	CASSSNLDRPNYGYTF
TRBV28	TRBJ2-3	.	CASSFGADTQYF
TRBV29-1	TRBJ2-7	.	CSVVRQGHYEQYF
TRBV7-2	TRBJ1-1	.	CASRGGDTEAFF
TRBV9	TRBJ2-5	TRBD1	CASSVDGGQGMETQYF
TRBV7-2	TRBJ2-5	TRBD1	CASRPTGGRETQYF